Each of the 13 T cell receptor beta chains below was sequenced from the same sample in a study of CXCR3-negative and CXCR3-positive naive CD8 T cells. TRB cDNA was prepared as libraries by UMI-labeled 5' RACE. TCRdb re-called the 5' RACE reads and gives one entry per CDR3 protein, without DNA. The sample totals approximately 6,300 distinct CDR3 sequences. Specimen: naive CXCR3- CD8+ T cells from blood. Subset reported: CD45RO-CCR7+CD27+CD95- naive CD8+ T cells lacking CXCR3 (TNR3-). These TCRs come from a human donor in good health. Some clones in this sample may be carry-over from other donors' samples.

This clonotype is medium-sized by frequency. The chain links TRBV7-2 to TRBJ2-1; without DNA, the TCRdb call of TRBD1 cannot be checked. Germline CDR1 and CDR2: SGHTA and FQGNSA. The CDR3 loop spans 14 amino acids. CDR3 sequence reads: CASSLEGIYNEQFF.

This chain links TRBV19 with TRBJ1-1; the TCRdb call, TRBD1, lacks DNA for checking. Per the germline V gene, CDR1 is LNHDA and CDR2 is SQIVND (reference sequence). The CDR3 spans 14 residues. The CDR3: CASSAGQGNTEAFF. The full variable domain, its missing parts supplied by reference TRBV19 and TRBJ1-1, is DGGITQSPKYLFRKEGQNVTLSCEQNLNHDAMYWYRQDPGQGLRLIYYSQIVNDFQKGDIAEGYSVSREKKESFPLTVTSAQKNPTAFYLCASSAGQGNTEAFFGQGTRLTVV.

This clonotype ranks as medium-sized in terms of frequency. The chain carries TRBV29-1 and TRBJ2-1; TCRdb reports TRBD1, a call that lacks DNA to check it against. The CDR3 contains 15 residues. The germline V gene has CDR1 SQVTM and CDR2 ANQGSEA. The CDR3 loop reads CSVPRPDSLYNEQFF.

The chain is built from TRBV25-1 and TRBJ2-4; there is no DNA to check the TCRdb D call of TRBD1. There are 15 residues in the CDR3. Germline V gene data show CDR1 as MGHDK and CDR2 as SYGVNS. The CDR3 sequence is CASSDAKGRKNIQYF.

This sequence joins TRBV29-1 and TRBJ2-3; with no DNA, the TCRdb D assignment of TRBD1 cannot be verified. This CDR3 has 15 amino acids. The germline V gene encodes CDR1 SQVTM and CDR2 ANQGSEA. This CDR3 reads CSVYPGQRDTDTQYF.

This sequence joins TRBV20-1 and TRBJ2-2; the D call from TCRdb, TRBD1, cannot be confirmed without DNA. CDR3 size: 13 residues. Germline loops: CDR1 DFQATT, CDR2 SNEGSKA (reference sequence). CDR3 residues: CSARWDRAGELFF.

The rearrangement uses TRBV4-3 and TRBJ2-1; there is no DNA to check the TCRdb D call of TRBD1. Germline V lookup: CDR1 LGHNA, CDR2 YSLEER. The CDR3 length is 18 residues. The CDR3 reads CASSQDLGGTHSYNEQFF.

The chain recombines TRBV19 with TRBJ1-2. The CDR3 length is 16 residues. CDR1 is LNHDA, CDR2 SQIVND, per germline (reference sequence). CDR3 in amino acids: CASSIEIAETYYGYTF. The full variable domain, rest sourced from reference TRBV19 and TRBJ1-2, is DGGITQSPKYLFRKEGQNVTLSCEQNLNHDAMYWYRQDPGQGLRLIYYSQIVNDFQKGDIAEGYSVSREKKESFPLTVTSAQKNPTAFYLCASSIEIAETYYGYTFGSGTRLTVV.

The rearrangement uses TRBV12-3 or TRBV12-4 and TRBJ1-2; there is no DNA to check the TCRdb D call of TRBD1. The CDR3 is 14 amino acids. CDR3 region: CASSLGTGGFGYTF.

The chain joins TRBV6-5 to TRBJ1-4; no DNA is available, so the TRBD1 call from TCRdb remains unchecked. The germline V gene has CDR1 MNHEY and CDR2 SVGAGI. The CDR3 consists of 17 residues. CDR3 sequence reads: CASSYSQGGATNEKLFF.

The V and J genes are TRBV28 and TRBJ1-1. This CDR3 spans 14 amino acids. Germline V gene data show CDR1 as MDHEN and CDR2 as SYDVKM. This CDR3 reads CASSLYGIYTEAFF.

Considering frequency, this clonotype is medium-sized (0.01 to 0.1%). The chain joins TRBV29-1 to TRBJ1-1. CDR3 size: 13 residues. The germline CDR1 and CDR2 sequences are SQVTM and ANQGSEA. The CDR3: CSVEAGSNTEAFF. Supplemented by reference TRBV29-1 and TRBJ1-1, the full variable domain reads SAVISQKPSRDICQRGTSLTIQCQVDSQVTMMFWYRQQPGQSLTLIATANQGSEATYESGFVIDKFPISRPNLTFSTLTVSNMSPEDSSIYLCSVEAGSNTEAFFGQGTRLTVV.

The J gene is TRBJ2-3, the V gene TRBV3-1; TCRdb's D call of TRBD1 is untestable without DNA. Germline CDR1 LGHDT, CDR2 YNNKEL (reference sequence). The CDR3 is 15 residues long. CDR3 loop: CASSLRAGGTDTQYF.